The 11 T cell receptor beta chains below all came from one sample that was sequenced in a study of CD8+ T cells in alopecia areata. Reverse transcribed after extraction, RNA yielded cDNA as the sequencing template. Sequencing used immunoSEQ multiplex PCR; TCRdb keeps in-frame clones, though not all of them. The data show fewer than 150,000 clones, with roughly four fifths seen just once and 20% to 25% held by the top ten. Noted treatment: oral pan-JAK inhibitor, 5-10 mg twice daily. This specimen consisted of CD8+ T cells sorted from blood, obtained at week 4, from a patient treated with tofacitinib. These receptors were collected from a human donor with alopecia areata.

A note on this clone: A read error may produce the germline difference seen at one junction end. The V and J genes are TRBV25-1 and TRBJ2-1, with TRBD2 as a possible D gene (5 bases). Germline CDR1 is MGHDK and CDR2 is SYGVNS. The length of the CDR3 is 15 residues. CDR3 loop: CASSEWESSYNEQFF. DNA of the CDR3: TGTGCCAGCAGCGAATGGGAGAGCTCCTACAATGAGCAGTTCTTC.

The chain couples TRBV1 to TRBJ2-3; whether TRBD2, the table's D call, matches the DNA was not checked. TRBV1 is assigned pseudogene status. CDR3 length: 16 residues. CDR3 protein: CTSSQVPLTITDTQYF. In DNA form, the CDR3 reads TGCACCAGCAGCCAAGTCCCACTCACCATCACAGATACGCAGTATTTT.

The rearrangement joins TRBV7-9 to TRBJ2-5; D call uncertain. Trimming stripped 5 bases from V and 3 bases from J, with 10 bases between. The CDR3 is 13 amino acids. The germline CDR1 and CDR2 sequences are SEHNR and FQNEAQ (reference sequence). CDR3 loop: CASSARVEETQYF. The CDR3 DNA is TGTGCCAGCAGCGCACGGGTCGAAGAGACCCAGTACTTC.

The chain employs TRBV4-1 and TRBJ2-1; a weak D match, TRBD2 (6 bases). Germline loops: CDR1 MGHRA, CDR2 YSYEKL. V lost 3 bases and J lost 6, with 15 bases in between. The CDR3 runs 15 residues. CDR3 DNA sequence: TGCGCCAGCAGCCAGGCCCCGGGACTGCTCAATGAGCAGTTCTTC. Translation gives CASSQAPGLLNEQFF.

This clone was detected a few times. This chain uses TRBV7-2 with TRBJ1-4; no clear D. Germline loops: CDR1 SGHTA, CDR2 FQGNSA. The CDR3 sequence is 14 residues long. V was trimmed by 3 bases and J by 3 bases, leaving 8 bases between them. The CDR3 DNA is TGTGCCAGCAGCTTCGGGCAGGCTAATGAAAAACTGTTTTTT. It specifies CASSFGQANEKLFF.

The table lists this clone with a count of one. The CDR3 sequence is CASATNTGPGSPLHF. The CDR3 coding sequence is TGTGCCAGTGCAACGAATACAGGGCCTGGTTCACCCCTCCACTTT. This rearrangement joins TRBV19 to TRBJ1-6; TRBD1 might be the D (6 bases). The V end was cut by 8 bases, the J end by 9 bases, with 20 bases between. Germline values: CDR1 LNHDA, CDR2 SQIVND (reference sequence). The CDR3 has 15 amino acids.

This rearrangement joins TRBV7-2 to TRBJ2-7, with 8 bases lining up with TRBD2. The junction had 7 bases not matched to a gene; V was cut back by 1 base and J by 5 bases. The germline CDR1 and CDR2 sequences are SGHTA and FQGNSA. The CDR3 covers 15 residues. The CDR3 protein is CASSLEGGGLDEQYF. The CDR3 nucleotides are TGTGCCAGCAGCTTAGAAGGCGGGGGGCTGGACGAGCAGTACTTC.

There are a few counts of this clone. The chain recombines TRBV10-3 with TRBJ2-1; 7 bases are shared with TRBD2. The CDR3 length is 14 residues. V shed 9 bases, J shed 7 bases, and the junction held 12 bases outside the gene matches. CDR1 and CDR2 from the germline V gene are ENHRY and SYGVKD. The DNA for the CDR3 is TGTGCCATGCAAGCGGGGCCGGACAAGAATGAGCAGTTCTTC. Its translation is CAMQAGPDKNEQFF.

This clone has a single count. The V and J genes are TRBV6-6 and TRBJ2-3; 8 bases line up with TRBD2. This CDR3 spans 16 amino acids. Germline lookup yields CDR1 MNHNY and CDR2 SVGAGI (reference sequence). Trimming cost V 7 bases and J 2 bases; bases outside gene matches: 11. In DNA, the CDR3 is TGTGCCAGCACCGCCTCCCGGGGGGGCTACACAGATACGCAGTATTTT. Protein: CASTASRGGYTDTQYF.

The V gene is TRBV13, the J gene TRBJ2-5, with D possibly called TRBD1 or TRBD2 (5 bases each). Germline CDR1 PRHDT, CDR2 FYEKMQ (reference sequence). The CDR3 has 14 residues. V was cut by 2 bases and J by 3 bases, with 10 bases left in between. CDR3 coding DNA: TGTGCCAGCAGCTTATGGGACCCCGAAGAGACCCAGTACTTC. It specifies CASSLWDPEETQYF.

Regarding this clone: Other DNA sequences in this sample translate to the same CDR3. The chain is built from TRBV4-3 and TRBJ2-7, with TRBD2 matching 8 bases. The germline V gene has CDR1 LGHNA and CDR2 YSLEER. The CDR3 spans 14 residues. The trim removed 4 bases at V and 0 bases at J, leaving 2 bases unmatched. The CDR3 loop is CASSPGGGSYEQYF. CDR3 bases: TGCGCCAGCAGCCCCGGGGGGGGCTCCTACGAGCAGTACTTC.